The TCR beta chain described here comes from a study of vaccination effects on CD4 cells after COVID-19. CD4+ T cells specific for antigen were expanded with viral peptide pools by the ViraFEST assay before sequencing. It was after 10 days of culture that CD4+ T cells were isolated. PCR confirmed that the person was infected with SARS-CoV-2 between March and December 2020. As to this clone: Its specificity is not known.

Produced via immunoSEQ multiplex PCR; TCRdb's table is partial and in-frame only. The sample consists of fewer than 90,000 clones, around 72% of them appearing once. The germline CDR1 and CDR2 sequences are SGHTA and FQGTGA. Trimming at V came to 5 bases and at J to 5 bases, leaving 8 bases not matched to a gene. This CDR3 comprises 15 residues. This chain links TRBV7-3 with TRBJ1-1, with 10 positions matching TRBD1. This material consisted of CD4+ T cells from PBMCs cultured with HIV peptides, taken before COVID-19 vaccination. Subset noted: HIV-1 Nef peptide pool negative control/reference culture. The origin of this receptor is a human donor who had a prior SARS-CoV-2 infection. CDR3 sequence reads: CASSLVGTGDTEAFF. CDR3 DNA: TGTGCCAGCAGCCTAGTAGGGACAGGGGATACTGAAGCTTTCTTT.